This TCR beta chain was retrieved from a study of cytomegalovirus exposure and HLA in healthy donors. About this clone itself: Its antigen is not known.

Study-level results: Subsequent analysis found a tendency for first-cohort TCR clusters to co-occur within the 95 to 150 validation repertoires.

Data came from immunoSEQ multiplex PCR; TCRdb stores just in-frame clones and leaves some out. The repertoire includes 300,000 to 450,000 clones, 70% to 90% of them detected once, and about 0.8% sits in the top ten. V dropped 4 bases and J dropped 4; count of bases not matched to a gene: 14. The germline V gene encodes CDR1 GTSNPN and CDR2 SVGIG (reference sequence). The length of the CDR3 is 17 residues. The rearrangement joins TRBV30 to TRBJ2-3, with 10 bases fitting TRBD2. The sample was PBMCs. The sequence was obtained from a young woman in good health and CMV-seronegative. The CDR3 nucleotides are TGTGCCTGGAAAACGAGCGGGAGGGCCGATACTGCAGATACGCAGTATTTT. This translates into CAWKTSGRADTADTQYF.